This passage covers 23 T cell receptor beta chains from one sample sequenced in a study of blood T cell dynamics during melanoma immunotherapy. Profiled with immunoSEQ multiplex PCR; TCRdb holds only in-frame clones, not every one. The repertoire holds about 24,000 clones, with roughly nine tenths as singletons. Time point in this sample: pre-treatment baseline. The sequencing here drew on blood, taken from a patient treated with checkpoint blockade. These receptors were taken from a human donor with melanoma.

This clone was found a few times. This chain links TRBV7-3 with TRBJ2-7; TRBD2 matches 10 bases. V lost 5 bases to trimming and J lost 2 bases; unmatched junction nucleotides: 3. The CDR3 runs to 14 residues. Per germline, CDR1 SGHTA and CDR2 FQGTGA. The CDR3 here is CASSQAGGPYEQYF. In DNA, the CDR3 is TGTGCCAGCAGCCAAGCGGGAGGGCCCTACGAGCAGTACTTC.

The chain links TRBV27 to TRBJ2-1, with D possibly matching TRBD2 (5 bases). CDR1 is MNHEY, CDR2 SMNVEV, per germline (reference sequence). Trimming left V 10 bases short and J 7 bases short, with 17 bases between. This CDR3 has 13 amino acids. As DNA, the CDR3 is TGTGCCACCCTGGGGAGTGCGTCGAATGAGCAGTTCTTC. Its translation is CATLGSASNEQFF.

The CDR3 DNA sequence: TGTGCCAGCAGTATCGGGACAGATCATCACGAGCAGTACTTC. The encoded protein is CASSIGTDHHEQYF. The chain links TRBV2 to TRBJ2-7, with 7 nucleotides matching TRBD1. There are 14 residues in the CDR3. The J segment lost 5 bases and the V segment lost 5 bases, leaving 9 bases of the junction unmatched. CDR1 is SNHLY and CDR2 is FYNNEI in the germline V gene. The variable domain in full, with the rest retrieved from reference TRBV2 and TRBJ2-7, is EPEVTQTPSHQVTQMGQEVILRCVPISNHLYFYWYRQILGQKVEFLVSFYNNEISEKSEIFDDQFSVERPDGSNFTLKIRSTKLEDSAMYFCASSIGTDHHEQYFGPGTRLTVT.

The chain links TRBV15 to TRBJ2-1; D is possibly TRBD2 (5 bases). CDR1 is LNHNV, CDR2 YYDKDF, per germline (reference sequence). Trimming pared 3 bases from V and 7 bases from J, leaving 13 bases between. This CDR3 is built from 14 residues. As DNA, the CDR3 is TGTGCCACCAGCAGCGGTACTAGGAGTAATGAGCAGTTCTTC. Translated: CATSSGTRSNEQFF.

The chain couples TRBV6-5 to TRBJ2-2; D is undetermined. Germline V gives CDR1 MNHEY, CDR2 SVGAGI. The V gene lost 6 bases and the J gene lost 8 bases, with 10 bases spanning the gap. The CDR3 is 12 residues long. The chain's CDR3 is CASSLSRGELFF. CDR3 DNA sequence: TGTGCCAGCAGCCTTTCGAGAGGGGAGCTGTTTTTT.

The chain combines TRBV9 with TRBJ2-5; no clear D. The V gene's germline CDR1 is SGDLS and CDR2 YYNGEE. Trimming removed 0 bases from V and 5 bases from J, with 11 bases in between. The CDR3 sequence is 14 residues long. The CDR3 nucleotides are TGTGCCAGCAGCGTAGGGCTAGATGTTGAGACCCAGTACTTC. It codes for CASSVGLDVETQYF. Looking up the rest from reference TRBV9 and TRBJ2-5 gives the full variable domain: DSGVTQTPKHLITATGQRVTLRCSPRSGDLSVYWYQQSLDQGLQFLIQYYNGEERAKGNILERFSAQQFPDLHSELNLSSLELGDSALYFCASSVGLDVETQYFGPGTRLLVL.

This rearrangement joins TRBV7-8 to TRBJ2-7, with D possibly being TRBD2 (5 bases). Looked up from germline, CDR1 is SGHVS and CDR2 is FQNEAQ. Trimming pared 1 base from V and 7 bases from J, leaving 11 bases between. The length of the CDR3 is 13 residues. CDR3 in amino acids: CASSLGRTWEQYF. CDR3 nucleotide sequence: TGTGCCAGCAGCTTAGGGAGGACCTGGGAGCAGTACTTC.

The count of this clone is one. The chain combines TRBV6-1 with TRBJ2-7; 8 positions agree with TRBD2. V was clipped by 8 bases and J by 0 bases; unmatched bases: 9. This CDR3 region has 15 residues. CDR1 and CDR2 from the germline V gene are MNHNS and SASEGT. CDR3 sequence reads: CASGRAGDYSYEQYF. In DNA form, the CDR3 reads TGTGCCAGCGGGAGAGCGGGAGATTACTCCTACGAGCAGTACTTC.

Written as DNA, the CDR3 is TGTGCCAGCAGCTTAGGATTAGCGGGAGAGACCACCGGGGAGCTGTTTTTT. Amino acid sequence: CASSLGLAGETTGELFF. This chain connects TRBV11-2 to TRBJ2-2, with TRBD2 matching 9 bases. The CDR3 is 17 amino acids. Per germline, CDR1 SGHAT and CDR2 FQNNGV. V shed 1 base and J 4 bases; nucleotides not matched to a gene: 7.

This chain connects TRBV28 to TRBJ2-7; D is perhaps TRBD1 or TRBD2 (5 bases each). The CDR3 extends over 16 amino acids. Trimming stripped 5 bases from V and 2 bases from J, with 19 bases between. Germline CDR1 reads MDHEN; CDR2 reads SYDVKM. This chain's CDR3 is CASSPIRRRGAYEQYF. The DNA of the CDR3 is TGTGCCAGCAGTCCCATCCGACGGAGAGGGGCCTACGAGCAGTACTTC.

This clone was counted a few times. The chain couples TRBV27 to TRBJ2-7, with D uncertain. Between the trimmed V and J ends, which lost 0 bases and 3 bases, there was a span of 15 bases. The CDR3 is 16 amino acids. Germline assignment: CDR1 MNHEY and CDR2 SMNVEV (reference sequence). The DNA of the CDR3 is TGTGCCAGCAGTTTATCGTACAGCCAAGAAATCTACGAGCAGTACTTC. Encoded protein: CASSLSYSQEIYEQYF.

V gene TRBV19 combines with J gene TRBJ1-3, with a tentative D call TRBD1 (5 bases). Germline V gene lookup returns CDR1 LNHDA and CDR2 SQIVND (reference sequence). This CDR3 region has 15 residues. The V end lost 5 bases, the J end lost 2 bases, and 13 bases lay between the germline ends. For the CDR3, the DNA is TGTGCCAGTAGTCCGGACACAGGAGCTGGAAACACCATATATTTT. Its protein is CASSPDTGAGNTIYF.

This clone was observed once. The chain links TRBV9 to TRBJ1-3; TRBD1 is a possible D gene (5 bases). The CDR3 length is 16 residues. V was pared by 5 bases and J by 2 bases, with 17 bases between. Germline lookup yields CDR1 SGDLS and CDR2 YYNGEE. The CDR3 DNA is TGTGCCAGCAGTCGGGACTTCGGAGCGGCTGGAAACACCATATATTTT. Amino acid sequence: CASSRDFGAAGNTIYF.

The chain has TRBV7-2 and TRBJ2-7; D gene uncertain. CDR3 length equals 15 residues. Germline values: CDR1 SGHTA, CDR2 FQGNSA. The ends were cut back, 5 bases at V and 0 bases at J, with 14 bases in the middle. DNA of the CDR3: TGTGCCAGCAGCAGTCCGTCGGGCAGCTCCTACGAGCAGTACTTC. Encoded protein: CASSSPSGSSYEQYF.

The chain has TRBV5-1 and TRBJ2-3, with 8 bases lining up with TRBD2. CDR3 length: 13 amino acids. The V segment lost 7 bases and the J segment 2 bases; nucleotides outside the gene matches: 3. Germline V gives CDR1 SGHRS, CDR2 YFSETQ. The CDR3 DNA reads TGCGCCAGCGGACTAGCCCACACAGATACGCAGTATTTT. Amino acid sequence: CASGLAHTDTQYF.

The chain employs TRBV7-2 and TRBJ1-1; no clear D. The V gene lost 5 bases and the J gene lost 3 bases, with 19 bases spanning the gap. CDR3 length: 16 amino acids. CDR1 and CDR2 from the germline V gene are SGHTA and FQGNSA. Written as DNA, the CDR3 is TGTGCCAGCAGCCCCCGGGGAGCGGGAGGTGACACTGAAGCTTTCTTT. Translation gives CASSPRGAGGDTEAFF.

V is TRBV6-6 and J is TRBJ2-3; possible D gene TRBD1, 6 bases. Germline CDR1 reads MNHNY; CDR2 reads SVGAGI (reference sequence). This CDR3 comprises 14 residues. The V gene lost 2 bases and the J gene lost 2 bases, with 8 bases spanning the gap. The CDR3 DNA follows: TGTGCCAGCAGTTACCAGGGGCCCACAGATACGCAGTATTTT. Its protein product is CASSYQGPTDTQYF.

Here the CDR3 DNA reads TGTGCCAGCAGGGTTAGCGACACCGGGGAGCTGTTTTTT. It yields the protein CASRVSDTGELFF. The J gene is TRBJ2-2, the V gene TRBV6-1; a weak D match, TRBD2 (5 bases). Trimming left V 6 bases short and J 3 bases short, with 8 bases between. The CDR3 is made up of 13 amino acids. From germline, CDR1 is MNHNS and CDR2 SASEGT.

The V and J genes are TRBV10-1 and TRBJ1-4; 9 bases line up with TRBD1. V shed 1 base and J 4 bases; nucleotides not matched to a gene: 4. CDR1 is WNHNN, CDR2 SYGVQD, per germline (reference sequence). CDR3 size: 16 residues. Here the CDR3 reads CASSEFGTGSNEKLFF. Written as DNA, the CDR3 is TGCGCCAGCAGTGAGTTCGGGACAGGGAGTAATGAAAAACTGTTTTTT.

The chain employs TRBV11-2 and TRBJ2-1, with D possibly called TRBD1 or TRBD2 (6 bases each). CDR1 and CDR2 from the germline V gene are SGHAT and FQNNGV. V was clipped by 6 bases and J by 5 bases, with 23 bases between them. The CDR3 consists of 17 residues. This CDR3 reads CASRTLGGRLRNNEQFF. The CDR3 region has the DNA TGTGCCAGCAGGACTCTAGGGGGGCGCCTCAGAAACAATGAGCAGTTCTTC.

The rearrangement uses TRBV6-5 and TRBJ2-7, with 10 bases aligning to TRBD2. V gave up 2 bases and J gave up 0 bases; unmatched junction bases: 4. Germline-derived CDR1 and CDR2 are MNHEY and SVGAGI. CDR3 size: 16 residues. The CDR3 DNA sequence: TGTGCCAGCAGTTACGGACTAGCGGAATACTCCTACGAGCAGTACTTC. This encodes CASSYGLAEYSYEQYF.

The CDR3 protein is CASSLLAGKGSDTQYF. The CDR3 nucleotides read TGTGCCAGCAGCTTACTAGCGGGAAAGGGATCAGATACGCAGTATTTT. The V gene is TRBV7-3, the J gene TRBJ2-3; TRBD2 aligns across 9 bases. The length of the CDR3 is 16 residues. V lost 2 bases, J lost 4 bases, and 7 bases stayed unmatched. Germline CDR1 reads SGHTA; CDR2 reads FQGTGA. The full variable domain, rest sourced from reference TRBV7-3 and TRBJ2-3, is GAGVSQTPSNKVTEKGKYVELRCDPISGHTALYWYRQSLGQGPEFLIYFQGTGAADDSGLPNDRFFAVRPEGSVSTLKIQRTERGDSAVYLCASSLLAGKGSDTQYFGPGTRLTVL.

V is TRBV6-5 and J is TRBJ2-4, with D maybe TRBD2 (5 bases). Trimming cost V 4 bases and J 3 bases, with 16 bases left between them. The CDR3 extends over 16 amino acids. Germline CDR1 MNHEY, CDR2 SVGAGI. The CDR3: CASSSLGLAGKNIQYF. CDR3 sequence (DNA): TGTGCCAGCAGTTCTCTAGGGCTAGCTGGCAAAAACATTCAGTACTTC.